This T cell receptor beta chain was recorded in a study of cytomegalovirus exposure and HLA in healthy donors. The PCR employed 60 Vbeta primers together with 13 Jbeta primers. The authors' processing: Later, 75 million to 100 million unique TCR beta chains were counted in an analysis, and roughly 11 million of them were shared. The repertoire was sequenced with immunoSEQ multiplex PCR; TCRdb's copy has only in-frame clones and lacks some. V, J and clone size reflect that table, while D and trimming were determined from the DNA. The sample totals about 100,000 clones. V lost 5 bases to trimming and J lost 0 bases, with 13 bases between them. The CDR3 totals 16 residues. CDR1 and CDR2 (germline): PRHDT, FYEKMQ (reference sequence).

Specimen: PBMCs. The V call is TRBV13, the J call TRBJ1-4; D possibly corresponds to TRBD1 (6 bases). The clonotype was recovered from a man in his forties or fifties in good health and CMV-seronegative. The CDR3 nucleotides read TGTGCCAGCAGCCCCGGCCGGACAGCAACTAATGAAAAACTGTTTTTT. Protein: CASSPGRTATNEKLFF.